The entry below describes one T cell receptor (beta chain). The CDR3 carries no conserved terminal phenylalanine or tryptophan, so it likely arises from a read error. The DNA is omitted, as the CDR3 cannot be located on it reliably, and the CDR3 follows TCRdb's listing. The authors prepared the TCRbeta library with unique molecular identifiers. TCRdb redid the calling of the PCR reads with MiXCR, one entry per CDR3 protein. Of roughly 200,000 distinct CDR3 sequences listed, about 14% were seen once; the top ten hold under 15%. This sample was included in a study of T-cell reconstitution after alpha-beta-depleted transplantation in children. The CDR3 has 12 amino acids, counting both end residues. Looked up from germline, CDR1 is SGHDT and CDR2 is YYEEEE.

The sample here was PBMCs from the stem cell graft donor, taken from the stem cell graft. The sequence was obtained from a human donor who donated a stem cell graft to a child with acute lymphoblastic leukemia. The V call is TRBV5-6, the J call TRBJ2-1; TRBD1, the table's D call, lacks a check against the DNA. CDR3 in amino acids: CASSFYLDTPSL.